This T cell receptor beta chain came from a study of PD-L1 blockade in urothelial cancer. Overall study: Median T cell yield from blood was fewer than 150,000. Study conclusions and caveats: Durable-benefit cases showed more tumor-associated blood clone expansion at 3 weeks.

Time point reported: pretreatment peripheral blood. Only in-frame clones appear in the TCRdb table, and some are missing; sequencing was by immunoSEQ multiplex PCR. This sample has 70,000 to 75,000 clones, with about 83% found just once. Trimming cost V 4 bases and J 5 bases; bases outside gene matches: 6. The CDR3 consists of 15 residues. Germline V gives CDR1 SGHKS, CDR2 YYEKEE (reference sequence). As regards this clone: Its specificity is not known.

The input for sequencing was PBMCs, taken around atezolizumab (anti-PD-L1) treatment. The genes are TRBV5-5 and TRBJ2-1, with 10 nucleotides matching TRBD2. This TCR was recovered from a woman in her 70s with urothelial cancer. CDR3 amino acids: CASSDRTSGDNEQFF. Here the CDR3 DNA reads TGTGCCAGCAGCGACCGGACTAGCGGCGACAATGAGCAGTTCTTC.